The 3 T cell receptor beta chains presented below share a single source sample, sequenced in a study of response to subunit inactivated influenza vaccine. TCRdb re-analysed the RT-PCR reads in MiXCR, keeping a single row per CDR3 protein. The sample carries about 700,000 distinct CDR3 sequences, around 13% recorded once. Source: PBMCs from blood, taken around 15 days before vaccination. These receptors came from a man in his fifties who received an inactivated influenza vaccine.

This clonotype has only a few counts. The CDR3 loop is CASSPGDRGRIYEQYF. The CDR3 bases are TGCGCCAGCAGCCCGGGGGACAGGGGGCGGATCTACGAGCAGTACTTC. The rearrangement links TRBV5-1 to TRBJ2-7; 12 bases fit TRBD1. Germline V gives CDR1 SGHRS, CDR2 YFSETQ. This CDR3 has 16 residues. V trimming: 4 bases; J trimming: 3 bases; junction bases outside the gene matches: 8.

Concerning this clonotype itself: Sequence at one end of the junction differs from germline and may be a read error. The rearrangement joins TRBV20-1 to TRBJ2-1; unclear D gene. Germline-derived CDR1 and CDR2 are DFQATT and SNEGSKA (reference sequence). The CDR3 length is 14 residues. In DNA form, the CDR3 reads TGCAGTGCAAATAGTTGGAGCTCCTACAATGAGCAGTGCTTC. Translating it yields CSANSWSSYNEQCF.

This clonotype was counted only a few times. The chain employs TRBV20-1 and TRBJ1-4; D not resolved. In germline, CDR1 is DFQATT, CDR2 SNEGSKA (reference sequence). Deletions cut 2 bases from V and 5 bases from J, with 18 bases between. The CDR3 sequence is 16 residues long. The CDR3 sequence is CSARNLVGSGNEKLFF. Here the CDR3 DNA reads TGCAGTGCTAGAAACTTAGTGGGCAGTGGGAATGAAAAACTGTTTTTT.